This T cell receptor beta chain comes out of a study of blood T cell repertoires in COVID-19. The CDR3 is 14 residues long. CDR1 and CDR2 from the germline V gene are MGHRA and YSYEKL. V shed 2 bases and J shed 0 bases, with 7 bases lying between them. Per the original data handling: Amplifying reference gene primers gave estimates of nucleated cell counts. Some clones are missing from TCRdb's copy, which holds only in-frame ones; the method was immunoSEQ multiplex PCR. The DNA was the basis for D and trimming; V, J and clone size are from that table. The sample yields under 250,000 clones, roughly 83% seen once.

Sequenced input: peripheral blood. The chain is built from TRBV4-1 and TRBJ1-1; D ambiguous. This receptor was taken from a man aged 80 or over with acute or convalescent COVID-19. CDR3 sequence reads: CASSQPSVNTEAFF. CDR3 coding DNA: TGCGCCAGCAGCCAACCTTCCGTGAACACTGAAGCTTTCTTT.